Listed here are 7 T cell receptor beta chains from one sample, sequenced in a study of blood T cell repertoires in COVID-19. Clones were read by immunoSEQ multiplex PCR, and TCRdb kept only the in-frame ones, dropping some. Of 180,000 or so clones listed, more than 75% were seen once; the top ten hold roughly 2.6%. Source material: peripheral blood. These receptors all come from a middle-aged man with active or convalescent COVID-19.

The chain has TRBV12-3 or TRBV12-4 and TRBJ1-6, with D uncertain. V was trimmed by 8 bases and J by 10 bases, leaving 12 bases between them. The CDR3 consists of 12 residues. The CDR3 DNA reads TGTGCCAGCTGCCCAGCGAACTCACCCCTCCACTTT. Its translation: CASCPANSPLHF.

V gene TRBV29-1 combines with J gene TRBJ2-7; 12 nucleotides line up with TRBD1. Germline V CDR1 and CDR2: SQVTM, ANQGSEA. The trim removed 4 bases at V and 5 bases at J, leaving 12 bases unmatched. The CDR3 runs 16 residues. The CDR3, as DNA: TGCAGCGTTGGCACAAGAGGGGGACAGGGGGCTAACGAGCAGTACTTC. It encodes CSVGTRGGQGANEQYF.

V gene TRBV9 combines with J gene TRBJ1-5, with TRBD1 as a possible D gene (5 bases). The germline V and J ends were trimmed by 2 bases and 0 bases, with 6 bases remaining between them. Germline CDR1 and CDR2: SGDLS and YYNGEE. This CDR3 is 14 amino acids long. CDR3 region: CASSVTDSNQPQHF. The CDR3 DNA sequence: TGTGCCAGCAGCGTGACAGATAGCAATCAGCCCCAGCATTTT.

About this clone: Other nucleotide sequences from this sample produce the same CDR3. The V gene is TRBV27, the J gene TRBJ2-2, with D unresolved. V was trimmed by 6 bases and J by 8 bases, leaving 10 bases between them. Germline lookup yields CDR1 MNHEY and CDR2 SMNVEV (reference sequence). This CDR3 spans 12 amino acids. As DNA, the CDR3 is TGTGCCAGCAGCCTCCCAGGAGGGGAGCTGTTTTTT. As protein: CASSLPGGELFF.

CDR3 sequence reads: CASSLAVGAYEQYF. The CDR3 coding sequence is TGTGCCAGCAGCTTGGCCGTGGGAGCGTACGAGCAGTACTTC. The rearrangement uses TRBV5-4 and TRBJ2-7; the D gene is possibly TRBD2 (5 bases). In germline, CDR1 is SGHNT, CDR2 YYREEE (reference sequence). The V end was cut by 0 bases, the J end by 4 bases, with 11 bases between. This CDR3 has 14 residues.

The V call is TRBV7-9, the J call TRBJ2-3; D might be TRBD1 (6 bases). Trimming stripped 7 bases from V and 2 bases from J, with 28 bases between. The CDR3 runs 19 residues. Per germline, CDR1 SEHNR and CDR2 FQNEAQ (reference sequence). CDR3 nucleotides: TGTGCCAGCATCTTTAATGGGGGTTACAGGGCCGAAGTCACAGATACGCAGTATTTT. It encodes CASIFNGGYRAEVTDTQYF.

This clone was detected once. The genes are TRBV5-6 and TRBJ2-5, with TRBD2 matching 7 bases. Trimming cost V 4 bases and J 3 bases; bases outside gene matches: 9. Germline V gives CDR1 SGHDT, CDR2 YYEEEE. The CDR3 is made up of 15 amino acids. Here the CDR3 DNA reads TGTGCCAGCAGCCGGGAGGCATCGTGGGAAGAGACCCAGTACTTC. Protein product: CASSREASWEETQYF.